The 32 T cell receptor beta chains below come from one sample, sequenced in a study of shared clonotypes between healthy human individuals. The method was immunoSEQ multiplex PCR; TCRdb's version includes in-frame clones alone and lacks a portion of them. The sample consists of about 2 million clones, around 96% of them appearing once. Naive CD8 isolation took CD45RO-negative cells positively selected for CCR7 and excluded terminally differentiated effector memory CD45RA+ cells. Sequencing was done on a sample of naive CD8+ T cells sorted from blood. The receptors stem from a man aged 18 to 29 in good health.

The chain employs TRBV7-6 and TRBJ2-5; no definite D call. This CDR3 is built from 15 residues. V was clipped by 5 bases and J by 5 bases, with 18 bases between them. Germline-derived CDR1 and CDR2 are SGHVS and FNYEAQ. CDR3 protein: CASSLHRAQGETQYF. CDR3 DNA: TGTGCCAGCAGCCTCCATCGGGCTCAAGGGGAGACCCAGTACTTC.

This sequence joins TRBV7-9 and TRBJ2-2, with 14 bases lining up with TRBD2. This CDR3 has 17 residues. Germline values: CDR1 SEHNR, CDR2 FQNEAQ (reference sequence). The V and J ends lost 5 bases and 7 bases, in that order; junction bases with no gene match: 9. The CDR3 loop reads CASSPSRGTSGGGELFF. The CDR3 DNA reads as TGTGCCAGCAGCCCCTCCCGGGGGACTAGCGGGGGCGGGGAGCTGTTTTTT. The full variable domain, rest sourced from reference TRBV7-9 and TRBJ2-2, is DTGVSQNPRHKITKRGQNVTFRCDPISEHNRLYWYRQTLGQGPEFLTYFQNEAQLEKSRLLSDRFSAERPKGSFSTLEIQRTEQGDSAMYLCASSPSRGTSGGGELFFGEGSRLTVL.

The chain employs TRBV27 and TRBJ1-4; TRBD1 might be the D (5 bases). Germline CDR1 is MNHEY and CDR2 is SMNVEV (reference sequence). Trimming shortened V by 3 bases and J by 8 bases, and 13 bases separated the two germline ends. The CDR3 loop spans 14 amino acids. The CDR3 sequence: CASSLFQGDEKLFF. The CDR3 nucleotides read TGTGCCAGCAGTTTGTTCCAGGGTGACGAAAAACTGTTTTTT.

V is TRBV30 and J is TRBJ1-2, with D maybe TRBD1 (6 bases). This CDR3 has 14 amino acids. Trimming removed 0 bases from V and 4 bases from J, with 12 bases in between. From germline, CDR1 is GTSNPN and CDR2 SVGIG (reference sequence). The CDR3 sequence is CAWSVLRTVYGYTF. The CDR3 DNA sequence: TGTGCCTGGAGTGTACTGAGGACAGTCTATGGCTACACCTTC. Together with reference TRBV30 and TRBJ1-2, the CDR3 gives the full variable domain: SQTIHQWPATLVQPVGSPLSLECTVEGTSNPNLYWYRQAAGRGLQLLFYSVGIGQISSEVPQNLSASRPQDRQFILSSKKLLLSDSGFYLCAWSVLRTVYGYTFGSGTRLTVV.

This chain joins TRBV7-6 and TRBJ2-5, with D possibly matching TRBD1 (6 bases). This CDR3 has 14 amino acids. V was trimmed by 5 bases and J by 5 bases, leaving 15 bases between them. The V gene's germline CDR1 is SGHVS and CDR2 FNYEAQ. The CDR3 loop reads CASSQLQGGETQYF. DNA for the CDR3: TGTGCCAGCAGCCAACTACAGGGTGGGGAGACCCAGTACTTC.

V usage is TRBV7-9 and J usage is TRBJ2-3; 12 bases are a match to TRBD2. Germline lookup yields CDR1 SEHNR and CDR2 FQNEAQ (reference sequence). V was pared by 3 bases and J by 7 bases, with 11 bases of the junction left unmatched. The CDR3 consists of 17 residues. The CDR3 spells CASSFGLAGGKENTQYF. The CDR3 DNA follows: TGTGCCAGCAGCTTCGGGCTAGCGGGAGGGAAGGAGAATACGCAGTATTTT.

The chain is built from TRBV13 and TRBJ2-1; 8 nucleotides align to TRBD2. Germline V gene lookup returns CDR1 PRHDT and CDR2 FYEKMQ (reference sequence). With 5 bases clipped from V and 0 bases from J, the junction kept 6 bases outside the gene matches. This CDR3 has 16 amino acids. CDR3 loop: CASSPGGGSSYNEQFF. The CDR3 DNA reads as TGTGCCAGCAGCCCAGGCGGGGGGAGCTCCTACAATGAGCAGTTCTTC.

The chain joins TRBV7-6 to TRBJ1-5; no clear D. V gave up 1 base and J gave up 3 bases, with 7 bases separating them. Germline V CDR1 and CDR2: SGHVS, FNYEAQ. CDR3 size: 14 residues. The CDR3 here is CASSLGLPNQPQHF. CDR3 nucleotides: TGTGCCAGCAGCTTAGGTTTACCCAATCAGCCCCAGCATTTT.

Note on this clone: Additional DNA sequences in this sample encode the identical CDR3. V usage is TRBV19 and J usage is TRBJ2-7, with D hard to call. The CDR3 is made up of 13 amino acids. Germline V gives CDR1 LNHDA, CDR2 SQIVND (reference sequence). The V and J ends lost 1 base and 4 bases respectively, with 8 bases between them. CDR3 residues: CASSIGANYEQYF. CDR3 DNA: TGTGCCAGTAGTATAGGGGCTAATTACGAGCAGTACTTC.

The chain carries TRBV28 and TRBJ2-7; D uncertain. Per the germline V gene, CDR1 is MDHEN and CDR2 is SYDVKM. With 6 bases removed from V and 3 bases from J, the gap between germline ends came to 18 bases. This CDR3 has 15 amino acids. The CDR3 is CASSGMSNFFYEQYF. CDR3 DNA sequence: TGTGCCAGCAGCGGAATGTCCAACTTTTTCTACGAGCAGTACTTC.

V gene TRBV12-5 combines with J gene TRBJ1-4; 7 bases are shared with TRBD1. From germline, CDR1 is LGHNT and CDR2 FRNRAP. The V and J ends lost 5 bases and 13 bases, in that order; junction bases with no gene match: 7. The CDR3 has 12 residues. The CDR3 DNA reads TGTGCTAGTGGTCCGGGGACAGAGATACTGTTTTTT. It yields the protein CASGPGTEILFF.

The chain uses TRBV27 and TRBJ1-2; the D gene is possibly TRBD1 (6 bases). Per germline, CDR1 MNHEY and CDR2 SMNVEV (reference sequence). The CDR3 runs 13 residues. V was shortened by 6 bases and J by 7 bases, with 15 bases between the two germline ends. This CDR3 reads CASSLLGARGYTF. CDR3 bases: TGTGCCAGCAGCTTACTGGGGGCTCGTGGCTACACCTTC.

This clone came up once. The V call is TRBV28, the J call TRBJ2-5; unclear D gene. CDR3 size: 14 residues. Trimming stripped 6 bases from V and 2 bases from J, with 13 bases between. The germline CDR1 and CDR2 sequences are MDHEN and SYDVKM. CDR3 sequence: CASRPPWVQETQYF. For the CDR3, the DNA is TGTGCCAGCAGGCCTCCTTGGGTTCAAGAGACCCAGTACTTC.

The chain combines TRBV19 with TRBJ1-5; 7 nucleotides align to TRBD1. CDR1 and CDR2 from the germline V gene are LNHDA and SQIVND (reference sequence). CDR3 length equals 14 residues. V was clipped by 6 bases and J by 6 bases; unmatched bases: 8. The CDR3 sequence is CASSTQGWSQPQHF. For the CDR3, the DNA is TGTGCCAGTAGCACACAGGGGTGGAGTCAGCCCCAGCATTTT. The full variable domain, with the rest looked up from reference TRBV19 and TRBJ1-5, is DGGITQSPKYLFRKEGQNVTLSCEQNLNHDAMYWYRQDPGQGLRLIYYSQIVNDFQKGDIAEGYSVSREKKESFPLTVTSAQKNPTAFYLCASSTQGWSQPQHFGDGTRLSIL.

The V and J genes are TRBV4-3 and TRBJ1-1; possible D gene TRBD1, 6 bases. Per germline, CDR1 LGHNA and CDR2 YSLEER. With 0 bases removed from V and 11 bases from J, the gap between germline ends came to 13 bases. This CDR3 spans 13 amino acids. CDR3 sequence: CASSQDSYQGAFF. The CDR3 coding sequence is TGCGCCAGCAGCCAAGATAGCTATCAGGGGGCTTTCTTT.

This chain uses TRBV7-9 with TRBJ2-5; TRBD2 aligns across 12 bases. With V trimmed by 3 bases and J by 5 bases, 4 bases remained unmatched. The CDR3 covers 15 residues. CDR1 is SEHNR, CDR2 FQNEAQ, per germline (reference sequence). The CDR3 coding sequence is TGTGCCAGCAGCTTTCCGGGACTAGCGGGTGAGACCCAGTACTTC. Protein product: CASSFPGLAGETQYF.

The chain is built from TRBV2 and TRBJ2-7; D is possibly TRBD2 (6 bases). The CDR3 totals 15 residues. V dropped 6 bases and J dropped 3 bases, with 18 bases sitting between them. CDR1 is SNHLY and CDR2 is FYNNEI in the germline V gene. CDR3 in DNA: TGTGCCAGCAGCCCCGGAGGTAGCGGTCTCTACGAGCAGTACTTC. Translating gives CASSPGGSGLYEQYF.

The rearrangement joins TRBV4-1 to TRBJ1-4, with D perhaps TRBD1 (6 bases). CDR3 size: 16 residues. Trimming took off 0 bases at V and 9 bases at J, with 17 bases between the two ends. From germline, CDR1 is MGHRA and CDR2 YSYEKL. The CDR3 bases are TGCGCCAGCAGCCAAGATAGCGGGGGGCAAGATCAAAAACTGTTTTTT. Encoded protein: CASSQDSGGQDQKLFF.

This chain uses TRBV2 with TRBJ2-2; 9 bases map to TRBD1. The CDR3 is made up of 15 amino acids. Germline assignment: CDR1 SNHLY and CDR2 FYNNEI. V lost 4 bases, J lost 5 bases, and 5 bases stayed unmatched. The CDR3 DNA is TGTGCCAGCAGTGCGGACAGGGGTGGAACCGGGGAGCTGTTTTTT. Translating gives CASSADRGGTGELFF.

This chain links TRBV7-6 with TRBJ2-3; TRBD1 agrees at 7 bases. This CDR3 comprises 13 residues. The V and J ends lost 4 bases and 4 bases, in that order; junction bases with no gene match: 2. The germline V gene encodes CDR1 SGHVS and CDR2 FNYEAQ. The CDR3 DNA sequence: TGTGCCAGCAGCTACGACAGGGCAGATACGCAGTATTTT. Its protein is CASSYDRADTQYF.

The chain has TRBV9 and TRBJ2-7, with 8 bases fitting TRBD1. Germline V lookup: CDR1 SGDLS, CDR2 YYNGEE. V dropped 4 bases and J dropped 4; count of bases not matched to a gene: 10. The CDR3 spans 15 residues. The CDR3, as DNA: TGTGCCAGCAGCCCTGGAGGACAGGGACAGTACGAGCAGTACTTC. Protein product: CASSPGGQGQYEQYF. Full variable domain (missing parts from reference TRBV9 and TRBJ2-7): DSGVTQTPKHLITATGQRVTLRCSPRSGDLSVYWYQQSLDQGLQFLIQYYNGEERAKGNILERFSAQQFPDLHSELNLSSLELGDSALYFCASSPGGQGQYEQYFGPGTRLTVT.

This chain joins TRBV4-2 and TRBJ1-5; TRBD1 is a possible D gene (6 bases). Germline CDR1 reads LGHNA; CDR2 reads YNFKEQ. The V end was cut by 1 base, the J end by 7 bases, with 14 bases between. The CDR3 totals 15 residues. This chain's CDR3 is CASSQVVGAGQPQHF. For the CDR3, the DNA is TGTGCCAGCAGCCAAGTCGTGGGGGCAGGGCAGCCCCAGCATTTT.

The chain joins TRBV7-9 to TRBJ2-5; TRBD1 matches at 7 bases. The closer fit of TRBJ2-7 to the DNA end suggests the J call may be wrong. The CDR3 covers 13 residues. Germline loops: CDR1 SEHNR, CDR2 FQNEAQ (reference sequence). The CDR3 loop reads CASSWDSSYEQYF. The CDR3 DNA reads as TGTGCCAGCAGCTGGGACAGCTCCTACGAGCAGTACTTC.

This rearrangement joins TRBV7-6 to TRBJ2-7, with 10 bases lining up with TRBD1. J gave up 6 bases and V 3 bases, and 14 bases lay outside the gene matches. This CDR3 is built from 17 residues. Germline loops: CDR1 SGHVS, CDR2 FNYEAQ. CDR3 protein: CASSFLVGDRGPGEQYF. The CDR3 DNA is TGTGCCAGCAGCTTCCTGGTGGGAGACAGGGGGCCGGGCGAGCAGTACTTC.

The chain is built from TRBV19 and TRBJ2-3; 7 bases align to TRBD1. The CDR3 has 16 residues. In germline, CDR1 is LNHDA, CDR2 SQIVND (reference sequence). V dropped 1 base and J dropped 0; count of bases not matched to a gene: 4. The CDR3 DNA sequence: TGTGCCAGTAGTATAGTGGGGACAGCTAGCACAGATACGCAGTATTTT. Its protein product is CASSIVGTASTDTQYF.

CDR3 region: CASSFGQGRIGTLPQPQHF. CDR3 in DNA: TGTGCCAGCAGCTTCGGACAGGGGAGAATCGGGACTCTCCCTCAGCCCCAGCATTTT. The V and J genes are TRBV7-9 and TRBJ1-5, with TRBD1 identical over 9 bases. The V gene end was trimmed by 3 bases and the J gene end by 6 bases; junction bases not matched to a gene: 18. CDR1 and CDR2 from the germline V gene are SEHNR and FQNEAQ (reference sequence). The CDR3 spans 19 residues.

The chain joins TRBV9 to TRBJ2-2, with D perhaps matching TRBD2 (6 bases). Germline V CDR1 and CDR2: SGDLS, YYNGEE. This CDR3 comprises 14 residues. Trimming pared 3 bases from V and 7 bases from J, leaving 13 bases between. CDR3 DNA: TGTGCCAGCAGCGACTGGGGGGACCACGGGGAGCTGTTTTTT. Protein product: CASSDWGDHGELFF.

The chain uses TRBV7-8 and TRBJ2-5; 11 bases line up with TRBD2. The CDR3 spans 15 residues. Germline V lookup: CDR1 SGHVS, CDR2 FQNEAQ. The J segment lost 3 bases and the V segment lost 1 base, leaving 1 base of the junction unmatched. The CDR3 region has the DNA TGTGCCAGCAGCTTAGAGACTAGCGGGAAAGAGACCCAGTACTTC. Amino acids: CASSLETSGKETQYF.

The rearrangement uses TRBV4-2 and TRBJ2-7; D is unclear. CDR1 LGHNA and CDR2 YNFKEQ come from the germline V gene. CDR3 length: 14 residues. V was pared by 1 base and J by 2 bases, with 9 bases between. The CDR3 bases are TGTGCCAGCAGCCAAGGATCGTTGACCTACGAGCAGTACTTC. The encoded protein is CASSQGSLTYEQYF.

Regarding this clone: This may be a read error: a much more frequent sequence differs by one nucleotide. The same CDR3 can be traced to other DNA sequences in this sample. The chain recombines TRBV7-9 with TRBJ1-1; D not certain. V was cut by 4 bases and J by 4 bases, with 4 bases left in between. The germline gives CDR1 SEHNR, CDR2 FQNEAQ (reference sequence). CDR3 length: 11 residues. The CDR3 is CASSYGTEAFF. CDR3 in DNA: TGTGCCAGCAGCTACGGCACTGAAGCTTTCTTT.

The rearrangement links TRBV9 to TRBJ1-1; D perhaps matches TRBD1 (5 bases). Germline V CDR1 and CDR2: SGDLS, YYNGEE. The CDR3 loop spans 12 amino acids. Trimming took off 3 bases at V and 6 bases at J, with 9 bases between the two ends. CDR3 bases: TGTGCCAGCAGCGCAGGGTACCCTGAAGCTTTCTTT. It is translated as CASSAGYPEAFF.

In nucleotides, the CDR3 is TGCGCCAGCAGTGAGACATTGGCCACTGAAGCTTTCTTT. Translating it yields CASSETLATEAFF. The rearrangement joins TRBV10-1 to TRBJ1-1; D call uncertain. V gave up 2 bases and J gave up 4 bases, with 8 bases separating them. The germline V gene has CDR1 WNHNN and CDR2 SYGVQD (reference sequence). The CDR3 is made up of 13 amino acids.